This entry features one TCR beta chain sequence. The antigen is unknown. The CDR3 is made up of 16 amino acids. J gave up 1 base and V 6 bases, and 9 bases lay outside the gene matches. Germline V gene lookup returns CDR1 SGHTA and CDR2 FQGNSA. The data belong to a study of T-cell memory formation after mild COVID-19. Broader study findings: Cross-reactive memory seemingly joined, as some responding clones were found in pre-infection memory. Second-wave clones reaching peak frequency on day 37 lacked confirmed SARS-CoV-2 specificity.

Amplification by 5'RACE using constant-segment primers produced TCR alpha and TCR beta cDNA libraries that carried sample barcodes and UMIs. MiXCR, run by TCRdb on the 5' RACE reads, gives a single entry per CDR3 protein. The sample yields a few hundred thousand distinct CDR3 sequences, more than 8% seen once. Sequenced input: PBMCs or a T cell subset sorted from them (not recorded which). The TCR comes from a man aged 18 to 29 who had mild COVID-19 (a few samples of this study predate the infection). Cell type and time point are not known. The genes are TRBV7-2 and TRBJ2-3, with TRBD2 identical over 8 bases. The CDR3 is CASSPTTSGRTDTQYF. Here the CDR3 DNA reads TGTGCCAGCAGTCCGACCACTAGCGGCCGCACAGATACGCAGTATTTT.